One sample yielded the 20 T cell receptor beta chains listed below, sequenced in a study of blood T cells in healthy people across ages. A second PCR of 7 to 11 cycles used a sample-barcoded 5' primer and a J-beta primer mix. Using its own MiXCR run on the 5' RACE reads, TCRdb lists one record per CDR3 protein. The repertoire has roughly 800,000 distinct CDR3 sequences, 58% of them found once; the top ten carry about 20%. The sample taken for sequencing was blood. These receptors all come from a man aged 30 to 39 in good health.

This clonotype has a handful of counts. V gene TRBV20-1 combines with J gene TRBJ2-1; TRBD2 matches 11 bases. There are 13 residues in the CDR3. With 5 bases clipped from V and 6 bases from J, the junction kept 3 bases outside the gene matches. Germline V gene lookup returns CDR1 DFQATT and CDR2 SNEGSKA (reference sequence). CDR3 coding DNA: TGCAGTGCTCTTACTAGCGGGGGCAATGAGCAGTTCTTC. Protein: CSALTSGGNEQFF.

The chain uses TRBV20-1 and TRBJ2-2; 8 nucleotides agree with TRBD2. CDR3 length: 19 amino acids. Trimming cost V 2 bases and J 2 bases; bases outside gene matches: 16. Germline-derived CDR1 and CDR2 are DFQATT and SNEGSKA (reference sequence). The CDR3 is CSARSDPSGYHRNTGELFF. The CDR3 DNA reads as TGCAGTGCTAGATCAGATCCTAGCGGGTACCATCGCAACACCGGGGAGCTGTTTTTT.

DNA of the CDR3: TGTGCCAGTAACCCACCGCCATTTACAGATACGCAGTATTTT. This translates into CASNPPPFTDTQYF. The chain employs TRBV7-9 and TRBJ2-3; D gene ambiguous. V shed 9 bases and J shed 3 bases, with 16 bases lying between them. There are 14 residues in the CDR3. In germline, CDR1 is SEHNR, CDR2 FQNEAQ (reference sequence).

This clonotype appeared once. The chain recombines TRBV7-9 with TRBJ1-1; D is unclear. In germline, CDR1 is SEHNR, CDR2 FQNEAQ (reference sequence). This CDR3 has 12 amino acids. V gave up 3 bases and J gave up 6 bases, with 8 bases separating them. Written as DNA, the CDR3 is TGTGCCAGCAGCTTGTTGAAGGCTGAAGCTTTCTTT. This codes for CASSLLKAEAFF.

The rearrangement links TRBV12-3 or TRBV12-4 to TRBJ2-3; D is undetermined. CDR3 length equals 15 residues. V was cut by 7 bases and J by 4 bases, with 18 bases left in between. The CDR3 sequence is CASTASQHQADTQYF. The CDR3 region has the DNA TGTGCCAGCACGGCGTCCCAACACCAGGCAGATACGCAGTATTTT.

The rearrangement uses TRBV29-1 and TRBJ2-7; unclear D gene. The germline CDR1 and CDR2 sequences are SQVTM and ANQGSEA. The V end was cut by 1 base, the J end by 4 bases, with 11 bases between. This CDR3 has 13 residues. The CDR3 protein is CSVEVLSAYEQYF. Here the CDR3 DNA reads TGCAGCGTTGAAGTCTTGTCGGCTTACGAGCAGTACTTC.

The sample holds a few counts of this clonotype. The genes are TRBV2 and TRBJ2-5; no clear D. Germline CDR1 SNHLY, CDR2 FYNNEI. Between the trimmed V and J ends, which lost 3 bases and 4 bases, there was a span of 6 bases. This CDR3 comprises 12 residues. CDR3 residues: CASSEDRETQYF. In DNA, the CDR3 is TGTGCCAGCAGTGAGGACCGAGAGACCCAGTACTTC.

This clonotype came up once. CDR3: CASGAGIDTQYF. CDR3 in DNA: TGTGCCAGCGGAGCTGGGATAGATACGCAGTATTTT. This chain connects TRBV2 to TRBJ2-3, with D unclear. CDR3 size: 12 residues. The germline gives CDR1 SNHLY, CDR2 FYNNEI. V lost 8 bases to trimming and J lost 5 bases, with 11 bases between them.

The CDR3 DNA sequence: TGCGCCAGCAGCTTGGGCGCAACCGCAGAGCAGTTCTTC. It is translated as CASSLGATAEQFF. The chain links TRBV5-1 to TRBJ2-1; D is uncertain. The V gene lost 0 bases and the J gene lost 10 bases, with 11 bases spanning the gap. Germline V gives CDR1 SGHRS, CDR2 YFSETQ. This CDR3 contains 13 residues.

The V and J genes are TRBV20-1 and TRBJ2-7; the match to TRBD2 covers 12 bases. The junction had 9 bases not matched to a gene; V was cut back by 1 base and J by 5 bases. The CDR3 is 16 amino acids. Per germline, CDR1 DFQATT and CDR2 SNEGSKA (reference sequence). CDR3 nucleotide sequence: TGCAGTGCTAGAGGACTAGCGGGAGCGATGGGGGACGAGCAGTACTTC. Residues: CSARGLAGAMGDEQYF.

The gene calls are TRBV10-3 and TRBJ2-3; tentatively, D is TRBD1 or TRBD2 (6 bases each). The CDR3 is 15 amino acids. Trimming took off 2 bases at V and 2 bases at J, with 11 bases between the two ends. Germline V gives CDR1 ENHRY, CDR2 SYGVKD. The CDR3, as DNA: TGTGCCATCAGTGAGGGAGGGGGGACCACAGATACGCAGTATTTT. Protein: CAISEGGGTTDTQYF.

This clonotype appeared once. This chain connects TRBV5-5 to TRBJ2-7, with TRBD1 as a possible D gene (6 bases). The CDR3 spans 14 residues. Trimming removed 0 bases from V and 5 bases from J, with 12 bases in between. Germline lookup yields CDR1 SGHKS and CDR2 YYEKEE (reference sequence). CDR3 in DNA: TGTGCCAGCAGCTTGGTGTGGCAGGGGAACGAGCAGTACTTC. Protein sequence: CASSLVWQGNEQYF.

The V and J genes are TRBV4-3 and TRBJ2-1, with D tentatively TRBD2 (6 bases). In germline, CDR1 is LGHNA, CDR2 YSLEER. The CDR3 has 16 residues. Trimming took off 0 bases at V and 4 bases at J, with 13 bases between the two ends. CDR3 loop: CASSQDLAGPYNEQFF. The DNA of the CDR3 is TGCGCCAGCAGCCAAGATTTGGCGGGGCCTTACAATGAGCAGTTCTTC.

CDR3 sequence reads: CAVGGRIRGNMFF. In DNA, the CDR3 is TGTGCAGTAGGGGGCAGGATACGCGGGAATATGTTCTTC. This chain joins TRBV7-8 and TRBJ2-1; tentatively, D is TRBD1 (7 bases). The CDR3 covers 13 residues. The germline V gene has CDR1 SGHVS and CDR2 FQNEAQ.

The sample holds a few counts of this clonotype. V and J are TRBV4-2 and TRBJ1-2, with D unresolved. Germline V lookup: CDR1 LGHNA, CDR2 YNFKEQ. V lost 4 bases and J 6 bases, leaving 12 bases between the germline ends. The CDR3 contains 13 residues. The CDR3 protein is CASSPYKGNGYTF. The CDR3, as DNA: TGTGCCAGCAGCCCTTACAAGGGTAATGGCTACACCTTC.

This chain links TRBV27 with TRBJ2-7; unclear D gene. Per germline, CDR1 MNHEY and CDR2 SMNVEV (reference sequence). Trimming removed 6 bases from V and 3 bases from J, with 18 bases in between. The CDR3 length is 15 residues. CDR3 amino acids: CASRRIPNTNYEQYF. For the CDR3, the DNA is TGTGCCAGCAGACGCATTCCGAATACAAACTACGAGCAGTACTTC.

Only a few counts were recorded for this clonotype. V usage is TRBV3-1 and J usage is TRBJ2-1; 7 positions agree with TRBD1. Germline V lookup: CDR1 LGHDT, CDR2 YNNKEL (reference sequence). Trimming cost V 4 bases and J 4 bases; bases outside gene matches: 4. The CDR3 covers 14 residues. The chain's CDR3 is CASSRGTEYNEQFF. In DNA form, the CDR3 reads TGTGCCAGCAGCCGTGGGACAGAATACAATGAGCAGTTCTTC.

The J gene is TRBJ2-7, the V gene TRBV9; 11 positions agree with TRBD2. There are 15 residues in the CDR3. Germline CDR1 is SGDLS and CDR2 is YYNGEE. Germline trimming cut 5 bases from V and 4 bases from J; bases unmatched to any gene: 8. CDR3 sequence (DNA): TGTGCCAGCAGTTGGGGACTAGCGGAGATTTACGAGCAGTACTTC. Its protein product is CASSWGLAEIYEQYF. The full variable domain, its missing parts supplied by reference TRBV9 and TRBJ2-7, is DSGVTQTPKHLITATGQRVTLRCSPRSGDLSVYWYQQSLDQGLQFLIQYYNGEERAKGNILERFSAQQFPDLHSELNLSSLELGDSALYFCASSWGLAEIYEQYFGPGTRLTVT.

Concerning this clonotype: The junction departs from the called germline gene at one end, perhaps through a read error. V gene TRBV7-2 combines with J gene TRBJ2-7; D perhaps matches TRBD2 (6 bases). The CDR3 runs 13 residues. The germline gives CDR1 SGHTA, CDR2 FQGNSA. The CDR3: CASNLFGGVEQYF. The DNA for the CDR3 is TGTGCCAGCAACTTATTCGGGGGAGTCGAGCAGTACTTC.

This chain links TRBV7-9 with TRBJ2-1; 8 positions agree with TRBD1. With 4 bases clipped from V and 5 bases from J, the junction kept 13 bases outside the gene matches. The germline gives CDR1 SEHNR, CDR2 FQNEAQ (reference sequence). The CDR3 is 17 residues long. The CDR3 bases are TGTGCCAGCAGCTCGAACCCGGACAGGGAAGGGGACAATGAGCAGTTCTTC. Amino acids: CASSSNPDREGDNEQFF.